The sequence of this T cell receptor (beta chain) was determined in a study of a mutant IDH1 vaccine in newly diagnosed glioma. Study at large: Patients began vaccination 4-6 weeks after radiotherapy alone, or with temozolomide cycles. Males made up approximately 62% and females about 38% of treated patients, whose mean age was about 41 years. Week 47 marked visit V13, whereas week 35 marked visit V12.

The CDR3 runs 13 residues. The germline CDR1 and CDR2 sequences are SGHTA and FQGTGA. V lost 2 bases and J lost 6, with 11 bases in between. The repertoire was sequenced with immunoSEQ multiplex PCR; TCRdb's copy has only in-frame clones and lacks some. This table holds tens of thousands of clones, about 80% found once. About this clone itself: Antigen: not known.

The time point is: week 35, safety follow-up. The vaccine gave 300 ug of a 20-mer mutant IDH1 peptide subcutaneously per dose. Notes on the study in general: Pseudoprogression seemed unrelated to changes in top peripheral T cell clonotypes.

This chain connects TRBV7-3 to TRBJ2-7; D not resolved. This receptor was taken from a woman aged 45-60 years with glioma. Sequenced here: PBMCs, sampled from a glioma patient whose treatment included an IDH1 peptide vaccine. The CDR3 DNA is TGTGCCAGCAGCTTAGATTATCGGTCCGAGCAGTACTTC. Its protein product is CASSLDYRSEQYF.